The entry that follows covers one TCR beta chain sequence. Antigen unknown. These data belong to a study of beta chain features in type 1 diabetes. Study-level results: Cells with high TCR expression could be over-represented by cDNA sequencing. Equally in patients and controls, shorter templates might have been favored by PCR. Shortening of TCRB CDR3s, moderate but significant, appeared in all four CD4+ subsets of Type 1 diabetes patients.

Reverse transcription of all isolated RNA meant that expressed TCRB transcripts were sequenced. The repertoire was sequenced with immunoSEQ multiplex PCR; TCRdb's copy has only in-frame clones and lacks some. The sample records around 30,000 clones, roughly 61% being singletons. Material: Tregs from blood. This TCR was sampled from a woman aged 30 to 39 with type 1 diabetes.

This CDR3 reads CASSAYYGYTF. Here the CDR3 DNA reads TGTGCCAGCAGCGCCTACTATGGCTACACCTTC. J is TRBJ1-2 and V is TRBV9; D not resolved. The V gene lost 3 bases and the J gene lost 3 bases, with 3 bases spanning the gap. Germline CDR1 and CDR2: SGDLS and YYNGEE. The CDR3 totals 11 residues.